This TCR beta chain derives from a study of blood T cell repertoires in COVID-19. Background on the study: Both acute and convalescent COVID-19 samples were obtained from the United States, Italy and Spain. PBMCs, B-cell-depleted T cells, or T cells were the source of the cDNA or gDNA that made up the material.

In the source study's methods: Reference gene primer amplification in the assay estimated nucleated cell counts. Produced via immunoSEQ multiplex PCR; TCRdb's table is partial and in-frame only. The V and J calls and clone size are taken from that table; D and trimming were inferred from the DNA. There are around 140,000 clones in the sample; 84% occur only once, and 4.8% lies in the top ten. This clone was seen just once. In germline, CDR1 is SGDLS, CDR2 YYNGEE. The CDR3 has 14 residues. The V end was cut by 0 bases, the J end by 0 bases, with 5 bases between. The sequencing sample was made of peripheral blood. The clonotype was recovered from a human donor in a cohort sampled during active COVID-19. The chain has TRBV9 and TRBJ2-3; D gene unclear. In DNA, the CDR3 is TGTGCCAGCAGCGTAGGGCCCAGCACAGATACGCAGTATTTT. Its protein product is CASSVGPSTDTQYF.